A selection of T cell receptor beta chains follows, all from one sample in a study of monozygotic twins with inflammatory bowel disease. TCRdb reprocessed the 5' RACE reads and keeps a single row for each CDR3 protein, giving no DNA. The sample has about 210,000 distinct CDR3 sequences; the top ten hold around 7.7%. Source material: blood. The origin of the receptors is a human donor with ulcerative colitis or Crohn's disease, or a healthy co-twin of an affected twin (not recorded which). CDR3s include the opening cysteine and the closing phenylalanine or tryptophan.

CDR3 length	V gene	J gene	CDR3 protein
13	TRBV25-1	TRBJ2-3	CASSEPLTDTQYF
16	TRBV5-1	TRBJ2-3	CASSNRGLSTTDTQYF
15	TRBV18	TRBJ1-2	CASSPTGRNNYGYTF
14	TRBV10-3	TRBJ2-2	CATSLSGANGELFF
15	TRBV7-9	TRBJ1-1	CASSSGTTGNTEAFF
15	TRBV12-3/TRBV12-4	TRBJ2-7	CASSFGTGSSYEQYF
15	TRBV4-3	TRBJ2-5	CASSPNMDNGGTQYF
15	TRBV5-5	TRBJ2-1	CASSFSGGAYNEQFF
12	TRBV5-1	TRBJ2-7	CASSPGGSEQYF
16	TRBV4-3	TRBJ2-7	CASSQDIERGAYEQYF
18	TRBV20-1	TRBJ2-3	CSARGLAGAAGDTDTQYF
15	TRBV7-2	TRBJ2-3	CASSDYSGGTDTQYF
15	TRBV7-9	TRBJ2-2	CASSLGAAETGELFF
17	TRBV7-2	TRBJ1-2	CASSLGPGGVGNYGYTF
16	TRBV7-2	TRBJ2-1	CASSLGRSSSYNEQFF
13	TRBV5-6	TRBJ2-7	CASSLAGVYEQYF
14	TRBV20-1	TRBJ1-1	CRPEGASGGTEAFF
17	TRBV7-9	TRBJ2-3	CASSLYLAGGSTDTQYF
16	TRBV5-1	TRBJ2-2	CASSLGPAANTGELFF
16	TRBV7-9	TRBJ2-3	CASSLHRPRLTDTQYF
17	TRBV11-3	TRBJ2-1	CASQGLAGAPLHNEQFF
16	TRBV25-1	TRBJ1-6	CASSPWDGSYNSPLHF